One sample yielded the 14 T cell receptor beta chains listed below, sequenced in a study of vaccination and CD4 T cells after COVID-19. The treatment: roughly 10-day PBMC culture with coronavirus spike peptide pools or control peptides (ViraFEST assay). The unexposed donor's CD4+ T cells were collected before the COVID-19 pandemic (2011-2018). No antigen has been assigned to these receptors. The Oncomine TCR Beta short-read assay was applied to DNA of cultured CD4+ T cells. A single record per CDR3 protein comes from TCRdb applying MiXCR to the PCR reads. The sample yields about 6,100 distinct CDR3 sequences, approximately 45% seen once. Sequenced input: CD4+ T cells from blood, cultured in vitro. Receptors originate from a human donor in good health.

The chain links TRBV6-1 to TRBJ1-6, with D possibly matching TRBD1 (5 bases). V gave up 7 bases and J gave up 9 bases, with 19 bases separating them. The germline V gene has CDR1 MNHNS and CDR2 SASEGT. The CDR3 totals 15 residues. In DNA form, the CDR3 reads TGTGCCAGCATTTCAGAGGGGATCGGGATTTCACCCCTCCACTTT. Translated: CASISEGIGISPLHF.

This clonotype was counted a few times. The chain joins TRBV27 to TRBJ2-3; D might be TRBD1 (5 bases). This CDR3 contains 15 residues. The germline gives CDR1 MNHEY, CDR2 SMNVEV (reference sequence). V was clipped by 3 bases and J by 2 bases, with 12 bases between them. The CDR3 bases are TGTGCCAGCAGTTTCGGCCAGGGTCACACAGATACGCAGTATTTT. This codes for CASSFGQGHTDTQYF.

This sequence joins TRBV7-9 and TRBJ2-1; TRBD1 might be the D (6 bases). V lost 2 bases to trimming and J lost 3 bases, with 17 bases between them. The CDR3 totals 17 residues. CDR1 SEHNR and CDR2 FQNEAQ come from the germline V gene (reference sequence). CDR3 loop: CASSLPNRAQSYNEQFF. The CDR3 coding sequence is TGTGCCAGCAGCTTACCAAACAGGGCACAAAGCTACAATGAGCAGTTCTTC.

The rearrangement links TRBV24-1 to TRBJ2-2, with D unresolved. This CDR3 comprises 14 residues. Germline CDR1 is KGHDR and CDR2 is SFDVKD. V dropped 9 bases and J dropped 2 bases, with 12 bases sitting between them. The CDR3 nucleotides read TGTGCCACCTCACAGAATACCAACACCGGGGAGCTGTTTTTT. It translates to CATSQNTNTGELFF.

The chain carries TRBV28 and TRBJ1-2, with D unclear. CDR1 MDHEN and CDR2 SYDVKM come from the germline V gene. The CDR3 extends over 13 amino acids. V shed 4 bases and J shed 8 bases, with 14 bases lying between them. The CDR3 loop reads CASSSKGTGGYTF. The CDR3 DNA reads TGTGCCAGCAGTTCGAAGGGAACGGGGGGCTACACCTTC.

This clonotype was seen a few times. The CDR3 is CSAQGRGRVMNTEAFF. The CDR3 DNA reads TGCAGTGCCCAAGGGAGGGGCAGGGTGATGAACACTGAAGCTTTCTTT. This rearrangement joins TRBV20-1 to TRBJ1-1, with D possibly TRBD1 on 5 matching bases. Trimming took off 6 bases at V and 0 bases at J, with 20 bases between the two ends. Looked up from germline, CDR1 is DFQATT and CDR2 is SNEGSKA (reference sequence). The CDR3 spans 16 residues.

This chain uses TRBV24-1 with TRBJ2-3, with 8 bases identical to TRBD1. The CDR3 consists of 14 residues. CDR1 and CDR2 (germline): KGHDR, SFDVKD. V trimming: 5 bases; J trimming: 8 bases; junction bases outside the gene matches: 8. The CDR3 coding sequence is TGTGCCACCAGTGGGACAGGGTCGAAAGGTACGCAGTATTTT. It translates to CATSGTGSKGTQYF.

The chain employs TRBV6-2 or TRBV6-3 and TRBJ2-7; 9 nucleotides align to TRBD1. Germline values: CDR1 MNHEY, CDR2 SVGEGT. Germline trimming cut 5 bases from V and 6 bases from J; bases unmatched to any gene: 14. The CDR3 totals 16 residues. In DNA form, the CDR3 reads TGTGCCAGCAGTCGGGCCTCCGGGACAGGGAATATCGAGCAGTACTTC. Encoded protein: CASSRASGTGNIEQYF.

The chain links TRBV29-1 to TRBJ1-1, with D uncertain. Germline V gives CDR1 SQVTM, CDR2 ANQGSEA. The CDR3 is made up of 13 amino acids. V lost 5 bases to trimming and J lost 0 bases, with 10 bases between them. The CDR3 protein is CSVLREMNTEAFF. CDR3 nucleotide sequence: TGCAGCGTTTTGAGGGAAATGAACACTGAAGCTTTCTTT. Looking up the rest from reference TRBV29-1 and TRBJ1-1 gives the full variable domain: SAVISQKPSRDICQRGTSLTIQCQVDSQVTMMFWYRQQPGQSLTLIATANQGSEATYESGFVIDKFPISRPNLTFSTLTVSNMSPEDSSIYLCSVLREMNTEAFFGQGTRLTVV.

This clonotype has only a few counts. The chain has TRBV20-1 and TRBJ1-2, with D perhaps matching TRBD1 (6 bases). There are 13 residues in the CDR3. V was trimmed by 3 bases and J by 4 bases, leaving 12 bases between them. CDR1 DFQATT and CDR2 SNEGSKA come from the germline V gene (reference sequence). CDR3 sequence reads: CSASERGGYGYTF. As DNA, the CDR3 is TGCAGTGCTAGTGAAAGGGGGGGCTATGGCTACACCTTC.

The rearrangement links TRBV20-1 to TRBJ2-1; D possibly corresponds to TRBD1 (5 bases). Trimming cost V 3 bases and J 8 bases, with 17 bases left between them. CDR3 length equals 14 residues. Germline V gene lookup returns CDR1 DFQATT and CDR2 SNEGSKA (reference sequence). In DNA, the CDR3 is TGCAGTGCTAGCCCCAACGGTGGGGCACATGAGCAGTTCTTC. Translating gives CSASPNGGAHEQFF.

V is TRBV19 and J is TRBJ1-6; the match to TRBD1 covers 7 bases. CDR3 length: 14 amino acids. Trimming took 9 bases from V and 10 from J; bases not matched to a gene: 12. From germline, CDR1 is LNHDA and CDR2 SQIVND (reference sequence). This CDR3 is CASTGQEANSPLHF. Written as DNA, the CDR3 is TGTGCCAGCACCGGACAGGAGGCCAACTCACCCCTCCACTTT.

The chain is built from TRBV11-2 and TRBJ1-1; D is possibly TRBD1 (6 bases). The CDR3 consists of 13 residues. Germline CDR1 is SGHAT and CDR2 is FQNNGV. V lost 0 bases and J lost 8, with 10 bases in between. The CDR3 region has the DNA TGTGCCAGCAGCTTAGATGTGGGGACAGAAGCTTTCTTT. Amino acid sequence: CASSLDVGTEAFF.

The gene calls are TRBV30 and TRBJ1-5, with D possibly matching TRBD1 (6 bases). This CDR3 has 12 amino acids. CDR1 and CDR2 from the germline V gene are GTSNPN and SVGIG (reference sequence). V shed 5 bases and J shed 5 bases, with 10 bases lying between them. CDR3 nucleotides: TGTGCCTGGCAGGGGAACGATCAGCCCCAGCATTTT. Translation gives CAWQGNDQPQHF.